Shown below are 8 T cell receptor beta chains from a single sample sequenced in a study of PD-1 blockade in classical Hodgkin lymphoma. Sequencing was performed with immunoSEQ multiplex PCR; in TCRdb, only in-frame clones are kept and a portion is missing. This repertoire shows thousands of clones, around 80% found once; its top ten account for 36%. Every patient experienced relapse after autologous stem cell transplantation, and brentuximab vedotin exposure varied. The starting material was peripheral blood mononuclear cells (PBMCs), obtained at baseline. Every receptor here comes from a human donor with classical Hodgkin lymphoma.

This clone was counted a few times. The chain couples TRBV29-1 to TRBJ2-7, with unresolved D. CDR1 SQVTM and CDR2 ANQGSEA come from the germline V gene. The germline V and J ends were trimmed by 2 bases and 5 bases, with 10 bases remaining between them. The CDR3 extends over 12 amino acids. The CDR3 is CSVERLHDEQYF. CDR3 in DNA: TGCAGCGTTGAAAGGCTGCATGACGAGCAGTACTTC.

By share, this clone counts as large. The chain carries TRBV14 and TRBJ1-1; D not certain. This CDR3 is built from 16 residues. CDR1 and CDR2 from the germline V gene are SGHDN and FVKESK. With 0 bases removed from V and 4 bases from J, the gap between germline ends came to 15 bases. CDR3: CASSQDLRLGSTEAFF. The DNA of the CDR3 is TGTGCCAGCAGCCAAGATCTGCGCCTGGGCAGCACTGAAGCTTTCTTT.

The chain couples TRBV27 to TRBJ2-1, with 10 bases lining up with TRBD1. CDR1 is MNHEY, CDR2 SMNVEV, per germline (reference sequence). Trimming removed 8 bases from V and 2 bases from J; junction bases left unmatched: 3. There are 14 residues in the CDR3. The CDR3 nucleotides are TGTGCCAGCGGGGGGACAGGGGCCTACAATGAGCAGTTCTTC. Protein product: CASGGTGAYNEQFF.

The V gene is TRBV5-1, the J gene TRBJ2-7; D is undetermined. CDR1 and CDR2 from the germline V gene are SGHRS and YFSETQ. V lost 0 bases, J lost 7 bases, and 5 bases lay in between. The CDR3 is made up of 11 amino acids. The CDR3 sequence is CASSLGPEQYF. Written as DNA, the CDR3 is TGCGCCAGCAGCTTGGGACCGGAGCAGTACTTC.

This clone occurred a few times. The genes are TRBV7-2 and TRBJ1-2; 9 nucleotides line up with TRBD1. CDR1 and CDR2 (germline): SGHTA, FQGNSA. This CDR3 comprises 15 residues. V trimming: 5 bases; J trimming: 3 bases; junction bases outside the gene matches: 7. CDR3 DNA: TGTGCCAGCAGCCCCGCACAGGGGGCCTACTATGGCTACACCTTC. This translates into CASSPAQGAYYGYTF.

The chain carries TRBV28 and TRBJ2-7; D is uncertain. With 5 bases removed from V and 0 bases from J, the gap between germline ends came to 20 bases. The CDR3 length is 17 residues. CDR1 is MDHEN, CDR2 SYDVKM, per germline. CDR3 nucleotide sequence: TGTGCCAGCAGTGACGAAATATCCCCAGGCTACTCCTACGAGCAGTACTTC. As protein: CASSDEISPGYSYEQYF.

J is TRBJ1-2 and V is TRBV28; D remains unclear. Germline CDR1 reads MDHEN; CDR2 reads SYDVKM. V lost 5 bases to trimming and J lost 0 bases, with 10 bases between them. This CDR3 is 14 amino acids long. CDR3 region: CASSPGWANYGYTF. The DNA of the CDR3 is TGTGCCAGCAGTCCTGGGTGGGCTAACTATGGCTACACCTTC.

This chain connects TRBV28 to TRBJ2-7; TRBD2 might be the D (5 bases). The CDR3 loop spans 14 amino acids. V was cut by 4 bases and J by 3 bases, with 13 bases left in between. Germline V lookup: CDR1 MDHEN, CDR2 SYDVKM. CDR3 in DNA: TGTGCCAGCAGTTATCTGGGAGTGCTCTACGAGCAGTACTTC. It codes for CASSYLGVLYEQYF. Full variable domain (remainder filled in from reference TRBV28 and TRBJ2-7): DVKVTQSSRYLVKRTGEKVFLECVQDMDHENMFWYRQDPGLGLRLIYFSYDVKMKEKGDIPEGYSVSREKKERFSLILESASTNQTSMYLCASSYLGVLYEQYFGPGTRLTVT.